The rows below give T cell receptor beta chains drawn from one sample of a study of CD8+ T cells in alopecia areata. The repertoire was sequenced with immunoSEQ multiplex PCR; TCRdb's copy has only in-frame clones and lacks some. The sample lists 110,000 or so clones, around two fifths occurring once. Sequenced material: CD4+ T cells sorted from blood. The receptors derive from a human donor with alopecia areata. CDR3s include the opening cysteine and the closing phenylalanine or tryptophan. D genes are given only for firm matches. Clone sizes are given selectively: once, few, many, or a class where the clone is expanded.

TRBJ1-1,NA,TRBV29-1,NA,CSVESRRNTEAFF,TGCAGCGTTGAGTCCCGGAGAAACACTGAAGCTTTCTTT
TRBJ1-1,NA,TRBV28,few,CASSVGGRNTEAFF,TGTGCCAGCAGCGTTGGGGGCAGAAACACTGAAGCTTTCTTT
TRBJ1-5,TRBD1,TRBV29-1,NA,CSVAQGGGGNQPQHF,TGCAGCGTTGCCCAGGGGGGAGGGGGCAATCAGCCCCAGCATTTT
TRBJ2-2,TRBD1,TRBV4-2,once,CASSQQGAGTGELFF,TGTGCCAGCAGCCAACAGGGGGCTGGCACCGGGGAGCTGTTTTTT
TRBJ2-7,NA,TRBV29-1,NA,CSVEDTGSSYEQYF,TGCAGCGTTGAGGATACAGGGAGCTCCTACGAGCAGTACTTC
TRBJ2-7,TRBD1,TRBV29-1,NA,CSSPRDRGHEQYF,TGCAGCTCCCCCCGGGACAGGGGCCACGAGCAGTACTTC
TRBJ2-6,TRBD1,TRBV19,NA,CASSAQTGAPGANVLTF,TGTGCCAGTAGTGCCCAGACAGGGGCCCCTGGGGCCAACGTCCTGACTTTC
TRBJ2-5,TRBD2,TRBV30,NA,CAWSASLSGSLLGTQYF,TGTGCCTGGAGTGCCTCGCTTAGCGGGAGTCTGCTCGGGACCCAGTACTTC
TRBJ2-6,TRBD1,TRBV27,NA,CASQALPGGAGANVLTF,TGTGCCAGTCAAGCCCTACCAGGGGGCGCTGGGGCCAACGTCCTGACTTTC
TRBJ2-3,NA,TRBV11-2,few,CASSLARLATDTQYF,TGTGCCAGCAGCTTGGCTCGACTTGCCACAGATACGCAGTATTTT